This passage covers 19 T cell receptor beta chains from one sample sequenced in a study of early T cells in non-severe SARS-CoV-2 infection. TCRdb re-analysed the 5' RACE reads in MiXCR, keeping a single row per CDR3 protein. The table records approximately 65,000 distinct CDR3 sequences, about an eighth of them present only once. Sequenced material: whole blood. The receptors were sampled from an adult who was a healthcare worker with PCR-confirmed SARS-CoV-2 infection or an uninfected control (not recorded which).

This clonotype was observed a few times. The rearrangement links TRBV20-1 to TRBJ2-1; 10 nucleotides agree with TRBD1. The CDR3 totals 14 residues. V lost 1 base, J lost 8 bases, and 5 bases stayed unmatched. CDR1 and CDR2 from the germline V gene are DFQATT and SNEGSKA (reference sequence). CDR3 nucleotide sequence: TGCAGTGCTAGAGTGGACAGGGGGTTATATGAGCAGTTCTTC. It translates to CSARVDRGLYEQFF.

This clonotype was detected a few times. The V gene is TRBV7-8, the J gene TRBJ2-2, with 8 bases that match TRBD1. CDR1 and CDR2 (germline): SGHVS, FQNEAQ. V was pared by 5 bases and J by 1 base, with 3 bases of the junction left unmatched. The CDR3 has 15 residues. CDR3 nucleotide sequence: TGTGCCAGCAGCCCCGACAGGGGGAACACCGGGGAGCTGTTTTTT. This codes for CASSPDRGNTGELFF.

This clonotype was observed many times. The chain carries TRBV9 and TRBJ2-2; D is ambiguous. The CDR3 loop spans 14 amino acids. Looked up from germline, CDR1 is SGDLS and CDR2 is YYNGEE. V was pared by 8 bases and J by 1 base, with 12 bases between. CDR3 amino acids: CASTSTENTGELFF. In DNA form, the CDR3 reads TGTGCCAGTACATCGACGGAGAACACCGGGGAGCTGTTTTTT. The entire variable domain, with the rest obtained from reference TRBV9 and TRBJ2-2, is as follows: DSGVTQTPKHLITATGQRVTLRCSPRSGDLSVYWYQQSLDQGLQFLIQYYNGEERAKGNILERFSAQQFPDLHSELNLSSLELGDSALYFCASTSTENTGELFFGEGSRLTVL.

This clonotype was observed many times. The chain recombines TRBV20-1 with TRBJ2-7, with D tentatively TRBD2 (7 bases). Germline-derived CDR1 and CDR2 are DFQATT and SNEGSKA (reference sequence). The CDR3 is 15 residues long. V lost 4 bases and J 5 bases, leaving 21 bases between the germline ends. The CDR3: CSATTRGGAFDEQYF. The CDR3 DNA sequence: TGCAGTGCTACGACCCGCGGGGGCGCTTTTGACGAGCAGTACTTC.

The V gene is TRBV6-2 or TRBV6-3, the J gene TRBJ2-3; 8 nucleotides agree with TRBD1. The CDR3 is 17 residues long. CDR1 MNHEY and CDR2 SVGEGT come from the germline V gene. V was pared by 2 bases and J by 2 bases, with 9 bases of the junction left unmatched. The CDR3 bases are TGTGCCAGCAGTTACCTCGACAGGGGAAGGGCCACAGATACGCAGTATTTT. Amino acid sequence: CASSYLDRGRATDTQYF.

This clonotype was observed a handful of times. This sequence joins TRBV7-9 and TRBJ1-2; 9 bases fit TRBD1. The V segment lost 5 bases and the J segment 2 bases; nucleotides outside the gene matches: 9. Germline lookup yields CDR1 SEHNR and CDR2 FQNEAQ (reference sequence). This CDR3 is 16 amino acids long. Written as DNA, the CDR3 is TGTGCCAGCAGCCCGACAAGACAGGGGGGCAACTATGGCTACACCTTC. Translating it yields CASSPTRQGGNYGYTF.

The rearrangement links TRBV6-5 to TRBJ1-1; 8 bases align to TRBD1. There are 14 residues in the CDR3. Germline V gene lookup returns CDR1 MNHEY and CDR2 SVGAGI. The J segment lost 1 base and the V segment lost 2 bases, leaving 0 bases of the junction unmatched. The CDR3 DNA reads TGTGCCAGCAGTTACGGGACAGGGAACACTGAAGCTTTCTTT. Translated, it gives CASSYGTGNTEAFF.

This clonotype was observed at least ten times. The chain recombines TRBV3-1 with TRBJ1-6; TRBD1 matches at 10 bases. V was pared by 2 bases and J by 7 bases, with 8 bases of the junction left unmatched. The CDR3 spans 17 residues. The V gene's germline CDR1 is LGHDT and CDR2 YNNKEL (reference sequence). The CDR3 sequence is CASSQLPGTGENSPLHF. The CDR3 DNA reads as TGTGCCAGCAGCCAACTGCCCGGGACAGGGGAAAATTCACCCCTCCACTTT.

The chain combines TRBV4-3 with TRBJ1-1; D possibly corresponds to TRBD1 (5 bases). The CDR3 has 15 residues. Trimming took off 0 bases at V and 5 bases at J, with 13 bases between the two ends. In germline, CDR1 is LGHNA, CDR2 YSLEER. For the CDR3, the DNA is TGCGCCAGCAGCCAAGAGCTCAGGGAGGGGACTGAAGCTTTCTTT. This gives the protein CASSQELREGTEAFF.

This clonotype was seen ten or more times. The genes are TRBV19 and TRBJ1-5, with D possibly matching TRBD1 (5 bases). V lost 6 bases to trimming and J lost 3 bases, with 12 bases between them. The CDR3 consists of 14 residues. Germline-derived CDR1 and CDR2 are LNHDA and SQIVND (reference sequence). As DNA, the CDR3 is TGTGCCAGTAGCCCCTTGGGGGTCAATCAGCCCCAGCATTTT. It specifies CASSPLGVNQPQHF.

This clonotype was observed a few times. The chain recombines TRBV10-3 with TRBJ2-3; no reliable D call. V was shortened by 8 bases and J by 1 base, with 1 base between the two germline ends. The germline CDR1 and CDR2 sequences are ENHRY and SYGVKD. The CDR3 is made up of 10 amino acids. CDR3 sequence reads: CAIGTDTQYF. For the CDR3, the DNA is TGTGCCATCGGCACAGATACGCAGTATTTT.

The sample holds many counts of this clonotype. The chain couples TRBV7-2 to TRBJ1-5; 10 nucleotides align to TRBD1. This CDR3 is 14 amino acids long. V was clipped by 4 bases and J by 5 bases; unmatched bases: 2. Germline values: CDR1 SGHTA, CDR2 FQGNSA. The CDR3 sequence is CASSSDRGYQPQHF. CDR3 in DNA: TGTGCCAGCAGCTCGGACAGGGGGTATCAGCCCCAGCATTTT.

V and J are TRBV7-9 and TRBJ2-1; 8 bases fit TRBD1. This CDR3 comprises 14 residues. The germline gives CDR1 SEHNR, CDR2 FQNEAQ (reference sequence). The V segment lost 0 bases and the J segment 6 bases; nucleotides outside the gene matches: 1. CDR3 nucleotides: TGTGCCAGCAGCTTAGCCACAGGGGGCAATGAGCAGTTCTTC. As protein: CASSLATGGNEQFF.

The V gene is TRBV29-1, the J gene TRBJ1-4, with 9 bases identical to TRBD1. CDR3 length: 13 residues. Germline lookup yields CDR1 SQVTM and CDR2 ANQGSEA. Trimming at V came to 5 bases and at J to 8 bases, leaving 6 bases not matched to a gene. In nucleotides, the CDR3 is TGCAGCGTTACCGGGACAGGGTTGGAAAAACTGTTTTTT. As protein: CSVTGTGLEKLFF. Based on the CDR3 plus reference TRBV29-1 and TRBJ1-4, the full variable domain is SAVISQKPSRDICQRGTSLTIQCQVDSQVTMMFWYRQQPGQSLTLIATANQGSEATYESGFVIDKFPISRPNLTFSTLTVSNMSPEDSSIYLCSVTGTGLEKLFFGSGTQLSVL.

V gene TRBV20-1 combines with J gene TRBJ2-3, with 16 bases identical to TRBD2. Germline V lookup: CDR1 DFQATT, CDR2 SNEGSKA (reference sequence). CDR3 length: 16 amino acids. The trim removed 6 bases at V and 5 bases at J, leaving 8 bases unmatched. CDR3 residues: CSAPGTSGGVGDTQYF. Here the CDR3 DNA reads TGCAGTGCCCCTGGGACTAGCGGGGGGGTGGGAGATACGCAGTATTTT.

There are a few counts of this clonotype. The J gene is TRBJ1-1, the V gene TRBV10-3; D is perhaps TRBD1 (5 bases). This CDR3 has 14 residues. Germline V gene lookup returns CDR1 ENHRY and CDR2 SYGVKD. V lost 3 bases, J lost 3 bases, and 11 bases lay in between. The DNA for the CDR3 is TGTGCCATCAGTGAAGTGTTGGGGGACACTGAAGCTTTCTTT. It encodes CAISEVLGDTEAFF.

This clonotype appeared many times. The gene calls are TRBV19 and TRBJ2-5, with D perhaps TRBD2 (5 bases). Trimming cost V 7 bases and J 2 bases, with 11 bases left between them. The CDR3 extends over 13 amino acids. CDR1 and CDR2 from the germline V gene are LNHDA and SQIVND (reference sequence). This CDR3 is CASTSRVQETQYF. CDR3 coding DNA: TGTGCCAGTACCTCGCGGGTGCAAGAGACCCAGTACTTC.

This clonotype was seen repeatedly, ten times or more. V is TRBV4-1 and J is TRBJ1-1; D remains unclear. The CDR3 is 15 amino acids. Trimming cost V 0 bases and J 1 base, with 9 bases left between them. The germline V gene has CDR1 MGHRA and CDR2 YSYEKL. The CDR3 loop is CASSQDSNRNTEAFF. Here the CDR3 DNA reads TGCGCCAGCAGCCAAGATTCAAACAGGAACACTGAAGCTTTCTTT.

This clonotype was seen ten or more times. The chain carries TRBV6-5 and TRBJ1-4; unclear D gene. Germline loops: CDR1 MNHEY, CDR2 SVGAGI. The length of the CDR3 is 14 residues. V dropped 8 bases and J dropped 7 bases, with 17 bases sitting between them. The CDR3 nucleotides read TGTGCCAGCTCCCTCGGCGCCCGACCTGAAAAACTGTTTTTT. This codes for CASSLGARPEKLFF.